Presented here are 9 T cell receptor beta chains from one specimen sequenced in a study of T cells in Graves' hyperthyroidism and ophthalmopathy (dated by TCRdb to between 2018 and 2021). The library was produced with multiplex PCR. The run used an Illumina HiSeq 2000. The TCR beta CDR3 regions were amplified from RNA transcripts. For the first round of RT-PCR on the TCR CDR3, the HTBI primer set was used together with the Qiagen OneStep RT-PCR kit. The public reads were reprocessed in TCRdb via fastp at Q25 and MiXCR, keeping in-frame beta chains. Each CDR3 protein gets just one entry, which takes the most common genes and DNA from the rows behind it. Recorded for this sample are about 350,000 distinct CDR3 sequences; 11% to 15% of them occurred a single time. Approximately 25% of the sample is taken by the ten largest. Sequencing was performed on blood. These receptors were obtained from a woman in her thirties with Graves' hyperthyroidism.

The chain recombines TRBV20-1 with TRBJ2-7; D possibly corresponds to TRBD1 (8 bases). Germline assignment: CDR1 DFQATT and CDR2 SNEGSKA (reference sequence). This CDR3 is 17 amino acids long. V was trimmed by 5 bases and J by 1 base, leaving 24 bases between them. As DNA, the CDR3 is TGCAGTGCTGGCGACAGGGGCGGGAGTGGGGGTTCCTACGAGCAGTACTTC. It translates to CSAGDRGGSGGSYEQYF.

The CDR3, as DNA: TGCGCCAGCAGCCCTTATAGGACTAGCGGCTCCTACAATGAGCAGTTCTTC. Amino acids: CASSPYRTSGSYNEQFF. The J gene is TRBJ2-1, the V gene TRBV4-1; 10 positions agree with TRBD2. The germline gives CDR1 MGHRA, CDR2 YSYEKL. The CDR3 extends over 17 amino acids. V was clipped by 4 bases and J by 0 bases; unmatched bases: 6.

This sequence joins TRBV12-3 or TRBV12-4 and TRBJ2-3; D ambiguous. V lost 8 bases to trimming and J lost 6 bases, with 12 bases between them. The CDR3 is 12 amino acids. The CDR3 nucleotides are TGTGCCAGCCAGGTGATGTGGGATACGCAGTATTTT. Its protein product is CASQVMWDTQYF.

This clonotype was counted ten times or more. This sequence joins TRBV6-2 or TRBV6-3 and TRBJ2-5, with 10 bases lining up with TRBD2. Germline assignment: CDR1 MNHEY and CDR2 SVGEGT. V was pared by 5 bases and J by 4 bases, with 7 bases of the junction left unmatched. The CDR3 runs 15 residues. CDR3 loop: CASSPSGREGETQYF. The CDR3 bases are TGTGCCAGCAGTCCTAGCGGGAGAGAGGGAGAGACCCAGTACTTC.

The J gene is TRBJ2-2, the V gene TRBV2, with 9 bases that match TRBD2. With 3 bases clipped from V and 9 bases from J, the junction kept 5 bases outside the gene matches. Germline V gene data show CDR1 as SNHLY and CDR2 as FYNNEI. The CDR3 sequence is 14 residues long. DNA of the CDR3: TGTGCCAGCAGTGATTCTAGCGGGACGTGGGAGCTGTTTTTT. Translated, it gives CASSDSSGTWELFF.

The V and J genes are TRBV14 and TRBJ2-3; perhaps TRBD1 as D (6 bases). This CDR3 is 15 amino acids long. CDR1 and CDR2 from the germline V gene are SGHDN and FVKESK. The V and J ends lost 1 base and 3 bases respectively, with 11 bases between them. The CDR3 coding sequence is TGTGCCAGCAGCCAAGTGGGGGCGAGTACAGATACGCAGTATTTT. Its translation is CASSQVGASTDTQYF.

The chain uses TRBV6-1 and TRBJ1-6; maybe TRBD1 (5 bases). V gave up 6 bases and J gave up 8 bases, with 17 bases separating them. CDR3 length: 15 residues. CDR1 MNHNS and CDR2 SASEGT come from the germline V gene. CDR3 sequence: CASRSDGGMHSPLHF. The DNA for the CDR3 is TGTGCCAGCAGAAGCGATGGGGGTATGCATTCACCCCTCCACTTT.

This clonotype was seen repeatedly, ten times or more. V usage is TRBV9 and J usage is TRBJ1-3; D is unresolved. The ends were cut back, 4 bases at V and 4 bases at J, with 9 bases in the middle. The length of the CDR3 is 13 residues. The germline V gene encodes CDR1 SGDLS and CDR2 YYNGEE. DNA for the CDR3: TGTGCCAGCAGCTGGGCAGGAGGAAACACCATATATTTT. Translating it yields CASSWAGGNTIYF.

This clonotype has at least ten counts. In DNA form, the CDR3 reads TGTGCCAGCAGTTTAAGGTACTCTGGAAACACCATATATTTT. Its protein is CASSLRYSGNTIYF. The V and J genes are TRBV12-3 or TRBV12-4 and TRBJ1-3; D remains unclear. Between the trimmed V and J ends, which lost 2 bases and 0 bases, there was a span of 5 bases. The CDR3 is made up of 14 amino acids.